Described below is a single TCR beta chain sequence and its context. Amplified TCR beta CDR3 regions were obtained using RNA transcripts as template. RT-PCR in the first round used HTBI primers; a second-round multiplex PCR followed. TCRdb re-analysed the multiplex PCR reads in MiXCR, keeping a single row per CDR3 protein. Altogether 650,000 to 900,000 distinct CDR3 sequences are present, roughly two fifths being singletons, with the ten largest covering about 40%. This entry belongs to a study of Graves' ophthalmopathy and Graves' hyperthyroidism. Specimen: peripheral blood. This TCR was recovered from an adult man with Graves' ophthalmopathy.

The DNA for the CDR3 is TGTGCCAGCACGGGTTACTCTGGAAACACCATATATTTT. Translated: CASTGYSGNTIYF. The chain employs TRBV6-6 and TRBJ1-3; no definite D call. Trimming removed 7 bases from V and 0 bases from J, with 7 bases in between. The germline V gene encodes CDR1 MNHNY and CDR2 SVGAGI (reference sequence). The CDR3 extends over 13 amino acids.